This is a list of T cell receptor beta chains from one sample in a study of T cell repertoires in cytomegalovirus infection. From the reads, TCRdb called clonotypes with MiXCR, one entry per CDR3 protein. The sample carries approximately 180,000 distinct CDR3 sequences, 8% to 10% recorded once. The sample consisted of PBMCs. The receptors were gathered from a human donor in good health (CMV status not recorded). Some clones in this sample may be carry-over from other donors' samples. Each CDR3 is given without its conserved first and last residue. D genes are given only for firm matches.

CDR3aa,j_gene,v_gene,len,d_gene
ASSLAAGQGTEAF,TRBJ1-1,TRBV5-1,13,TRBD1
ASSLPTGQHYGYT,TRBJ1-2,TRBV7-9,13,TRBD1
ASSLTIYNEQF,TRBJ2-1,TRBV14,11,.
ASSSPHGRYGYT,TRBJ1-2,TRBV7-9,12,.
ASSFKDGTEAF,TRBJ1-1,TRBV11-2,11,.
ATKVGASTNEKLF,TRBJ1-4,TRBV7-9,13,.
AISPGPYNSPLH,TRBJ1-6,TRBV10-3,12,.
ASSPGLAGNNEQF,TRBJ2-1,TRBV9,13,TRBD2
ASSVRGGAYNEQF,TRBJ2-1,TRBV7-9,13,TRBD2
SALAGTSSYNEQF,TRBJ2-1,TRBV20-1,13,.
ASSFYSGTGTYEQY,TRBJ2-7,TRBV7-2,14,.
ASSPSGGVGGYT,TRBJ1-2,TRBV18,12,TRBD1
ASSLIWDNEQF,TRBJ2-1,TRBV7-2,11,.
SADRGRNQPQH,TRBJ1-5,TRBV20-1,11,TRBD1
SAGSGTARHEQY,TRBJ2-7,TRBV20-1,12,TRBD1
ASSLHPSGDTQY,TRBJ2-3,TRBV7-2,12,.
ANPEASVEQY,TRBJ2-7,TRBV10-2,10,.
ASSEGQGSKNIQY,TRBJ2-4,TRBV10-2,13,TRBD1
ASSLGGGGGETQY,TRBJ2-5,TRBV7-9,13,TRBD2
ASSQVTGNTGELF,TRBJ2-2,TRBV4-3,13,.
ASSRSGYEQY,TRBJ2-7,TRBV7-2,10,.
ASSRDRGSNQPQH,TRBJ1-5,TRBV7-2,13,TRBD1
ASSFNAQPQH,TRBJ1-5,TRBV7-2,10,.
ASSPGPHEKLF,TRBJ1-4,TRBV11-2,11,.
ASSSGRPFEQF,TRBJ2-1,TRBV25-1,11,TRBD2
ASSLLFSQGAQGYT,TRBJ1-2,TRBV5-6,14,TRBD1
ASSLGSSYNSPLH,TRBJ1-6,TRBV12-3/TRBV12-4,13,.
SVGQYNQPQH,TRBJ1-5,TRBV29-1,10,.
ASSRQGSTGELF,TRBJ2-2,TRBV7-6,12,TRBD1
ASSLDTYNEQF,TRBJ2-1,TRBV5-1,11,.
ASSLDPGTDSYEQY,TRBJ2-7,TRBV11-2,14,.
ASSATSGSYNEQF,TRBJ2-1,TRBV19,13,TRBD2
ATSRDLKAGEPQH,TRBJ1-5,TRBV15,13,.
ASSVATGDADTQY,TRBJ2-3,TRBV9,13,TRBD1
ASSPWSSGGYEQY,TRBJ2-7,TRBV7-2,13,TRBD2
ASSLVGGSPLH,TRBJ1-6,TRBV28,11,.
ASSPTGKTSPLH,TRBJ1-6,TRBV19,12,TRBD1
ASTRGDRKADTQY,TRBJ2-3,TRBV9,13,.
ASPPGIEDTQY,TRBJ2-3,TRBV6-1,11,.
ASSPDALGVSDTQY,TRBJ2-3,TRBV28,14,.
ASSHGQGTPGANVLT,TRBJ2-6,TRBV7-9,15,TRBD1
ASSHRKETQY,TRBJ2-5,TRBV28,10,.
SAWGQGINEKLF,TRBJ1-4,TRBV29-1,12,TRBD1
AGTTGDNQPQH,TRBJ1-5,TRBV6-6,11,TRBD1
ASSPGFRGPYEQY,TRBJ2-7,TRBV12-3/TRBV12-4,13,.
SVEERENYGYT,TRBJ1-2,TRBV29-1,11,.
ASSPMGTSGKGEQF,TRBJ2-1,TRBV3-1,14,TRBD2
ASSIETVSNQPQH,TRBJ1-5,TRBV19,13,.
ASSQLPGTRETQY,TRBJ2-5,TRBV11-2,13,.